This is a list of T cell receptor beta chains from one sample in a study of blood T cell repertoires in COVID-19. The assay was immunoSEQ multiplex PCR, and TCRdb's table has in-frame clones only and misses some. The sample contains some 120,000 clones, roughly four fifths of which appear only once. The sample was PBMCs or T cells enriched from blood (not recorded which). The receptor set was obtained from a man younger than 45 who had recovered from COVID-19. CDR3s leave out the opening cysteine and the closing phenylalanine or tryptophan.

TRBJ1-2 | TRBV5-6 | ASSWTGTGYT
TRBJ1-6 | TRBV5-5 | ASSTGENNSPLH
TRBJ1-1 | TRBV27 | ASRQTGAYPEAF
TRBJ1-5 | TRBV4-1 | ASSLGGQGAHHQPQH
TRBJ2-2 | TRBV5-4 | ASSLLQGAPGELF
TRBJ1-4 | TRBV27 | ASSVGGRNEKLF
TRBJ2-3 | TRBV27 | ASSLFLAENTDTQY
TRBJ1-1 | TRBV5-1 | ASSLGPTGQNTEAF
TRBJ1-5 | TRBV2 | ASRDGGQPQH
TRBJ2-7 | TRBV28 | ASSLRATGSHEQY
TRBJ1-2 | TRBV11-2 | ASSLGQGAYGYT
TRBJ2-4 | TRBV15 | ATSAGSKNIQY
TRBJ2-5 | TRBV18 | ASSGNTGVGETQY
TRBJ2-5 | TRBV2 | ASRPSWTAKQETQY
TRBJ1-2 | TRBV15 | ATSRGGSYGYT
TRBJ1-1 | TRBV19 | ASSPRGTGDPNTEAF
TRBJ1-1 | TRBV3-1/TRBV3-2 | ASSPTGANTEAF
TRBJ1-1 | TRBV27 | ASSAGQDEAF
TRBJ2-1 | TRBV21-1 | ASSKRRRTGDNNEQF
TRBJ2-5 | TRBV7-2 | ASSLEGPGGVRETQY
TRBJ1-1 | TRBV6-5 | ASSYSSRRAEAF
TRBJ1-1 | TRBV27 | ASSTTTGGVRLEAF
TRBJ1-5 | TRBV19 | ASSDSSNQPQH
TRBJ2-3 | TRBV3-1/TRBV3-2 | ASSQEGGPTDTQY
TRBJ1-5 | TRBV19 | ASSMGLPNQPQH
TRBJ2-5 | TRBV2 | ASSEATLAGEETQY
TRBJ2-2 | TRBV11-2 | ASSLVRYTGELF
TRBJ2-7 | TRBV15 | ATSSSGSSYEQY
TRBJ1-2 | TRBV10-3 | AISESIPGTGRGYGYT
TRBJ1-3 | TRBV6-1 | ASSEAGHGEGANSGNTIY
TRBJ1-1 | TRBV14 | ASSPGTTEAF
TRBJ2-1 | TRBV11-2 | ASSLDALAVYNEQF
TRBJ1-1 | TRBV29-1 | SGGPRGSTEAF
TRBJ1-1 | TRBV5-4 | ASSTEQGPGTEAF
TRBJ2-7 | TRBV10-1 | ASSESTGGEQY
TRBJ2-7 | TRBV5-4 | ASSAGGGTSYEQY
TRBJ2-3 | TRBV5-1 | ASSLWGDRKSTDTQY
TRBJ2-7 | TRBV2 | ASSPETGPYEQY
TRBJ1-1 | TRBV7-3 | ASSPTGQDTEAF
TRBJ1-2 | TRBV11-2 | ASSSPRRENYGYT
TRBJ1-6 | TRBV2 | ASTRDRGGNSPLH
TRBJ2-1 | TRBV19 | ASSPTGENEQF
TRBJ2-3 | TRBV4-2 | ASSPLTLAGGSTDTQY
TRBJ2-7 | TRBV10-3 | AISETRDSSYEQY
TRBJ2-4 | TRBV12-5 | ASGLDRAQY